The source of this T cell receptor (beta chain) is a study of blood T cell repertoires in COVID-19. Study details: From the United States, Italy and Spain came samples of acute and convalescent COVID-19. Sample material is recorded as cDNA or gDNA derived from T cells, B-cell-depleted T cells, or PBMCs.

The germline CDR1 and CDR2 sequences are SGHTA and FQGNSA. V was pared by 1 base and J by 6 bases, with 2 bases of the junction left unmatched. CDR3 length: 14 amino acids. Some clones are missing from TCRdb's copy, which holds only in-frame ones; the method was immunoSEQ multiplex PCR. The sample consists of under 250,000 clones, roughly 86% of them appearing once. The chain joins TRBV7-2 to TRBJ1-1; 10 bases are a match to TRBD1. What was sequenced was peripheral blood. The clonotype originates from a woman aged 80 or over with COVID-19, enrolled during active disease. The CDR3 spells CASSLGQGASEAFF. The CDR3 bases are TGTGCCAGCAGCTTAGGACAGGGGGCGTCTGAAGCTTTCTTT.